This T cell receptor (beta chain) came from a study of blood T cell repertoires in COVID-19. Study information: Some COVID-19 samples were acute and others convalescent; all came from the United States, Italy and Spain. T cells, B-cell-depleted T cells, or PBMCs supplied cDNA or gDNA.

Germline assignment: CDR1 MNHNY and CDR2 SVGAGI (reference sequence). V shed 0 bases and J 8 bases; nucleotides not matched to a gene: 4. The CDR3 runs to 14 residues. Under the authors' procedure: Cell counts per sample came from amplifying reference gene primers. The protocol was immunoSEQ multiplex PCR, while the TCRdb copy is restricted to in-frame clones and leaves out a portion. V, J and clone size derive from that table, while D and trimming were established from the DNA sequence. Of 240,000 or so clones listed, approximately 82% are singletons. The TCR sequence derives from a woman between 18 and 29 years old with acute or convalescent COVID-19. Sequenced input: peripheral blood. The chain recombines TRBV6-6 with TRBJ2-1, with TRBD1 matching over 7 bases. The CDR3 protein is CASSYSGTAYEQFF. DNA for the CDR3: TGTGCCAGCAGTTACTCCGGGACAGCCTATGAGCAGTTCTTC.